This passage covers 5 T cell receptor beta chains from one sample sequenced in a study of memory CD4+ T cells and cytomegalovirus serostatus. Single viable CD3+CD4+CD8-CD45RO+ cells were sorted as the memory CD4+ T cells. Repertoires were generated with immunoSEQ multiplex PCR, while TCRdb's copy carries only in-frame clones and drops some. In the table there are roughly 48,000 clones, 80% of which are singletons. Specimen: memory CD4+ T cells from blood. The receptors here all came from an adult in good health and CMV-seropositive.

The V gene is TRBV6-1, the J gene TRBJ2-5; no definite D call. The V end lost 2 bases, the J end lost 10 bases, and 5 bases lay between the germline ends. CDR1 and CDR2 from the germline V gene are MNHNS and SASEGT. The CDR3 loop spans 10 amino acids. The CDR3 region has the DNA TGTGCCAGCAGTGAATACGGCCAGTACTTC. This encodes CASSEYGQYF.

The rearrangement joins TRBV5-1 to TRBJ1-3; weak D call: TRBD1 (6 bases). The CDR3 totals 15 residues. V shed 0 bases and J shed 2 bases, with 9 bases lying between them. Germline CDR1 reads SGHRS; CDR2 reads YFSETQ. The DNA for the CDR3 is TGCGCCAGCAGCTTGGGGGCAGGGGCTGGAAACACCATATATTTT. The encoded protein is CASSLGAGAGNTIYF.

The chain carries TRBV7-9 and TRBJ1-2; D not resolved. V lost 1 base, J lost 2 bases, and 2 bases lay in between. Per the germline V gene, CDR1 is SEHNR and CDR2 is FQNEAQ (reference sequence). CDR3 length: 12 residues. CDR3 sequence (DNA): TGTGCCAGCAGCTTAGGAAACTATGGCTACACCTTC. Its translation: CASSLGNYGYTF.

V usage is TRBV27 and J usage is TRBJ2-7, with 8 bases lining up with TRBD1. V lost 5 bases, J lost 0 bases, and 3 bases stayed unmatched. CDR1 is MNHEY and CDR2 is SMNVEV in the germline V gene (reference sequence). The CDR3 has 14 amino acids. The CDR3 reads CASSRTGSSYEQYF. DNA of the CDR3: TGTGCCAGCAGTAGGACAGGGAGCTCCTACGAGCAGTACTTC.

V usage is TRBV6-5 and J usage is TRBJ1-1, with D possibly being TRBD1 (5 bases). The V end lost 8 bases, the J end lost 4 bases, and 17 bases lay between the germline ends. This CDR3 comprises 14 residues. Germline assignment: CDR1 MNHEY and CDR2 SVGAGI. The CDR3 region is CASGRAGPTTEAFF. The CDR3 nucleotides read TGTGCCAGCGGACGAGCGGGACCGACCACTGAAGCTTTCTTT.